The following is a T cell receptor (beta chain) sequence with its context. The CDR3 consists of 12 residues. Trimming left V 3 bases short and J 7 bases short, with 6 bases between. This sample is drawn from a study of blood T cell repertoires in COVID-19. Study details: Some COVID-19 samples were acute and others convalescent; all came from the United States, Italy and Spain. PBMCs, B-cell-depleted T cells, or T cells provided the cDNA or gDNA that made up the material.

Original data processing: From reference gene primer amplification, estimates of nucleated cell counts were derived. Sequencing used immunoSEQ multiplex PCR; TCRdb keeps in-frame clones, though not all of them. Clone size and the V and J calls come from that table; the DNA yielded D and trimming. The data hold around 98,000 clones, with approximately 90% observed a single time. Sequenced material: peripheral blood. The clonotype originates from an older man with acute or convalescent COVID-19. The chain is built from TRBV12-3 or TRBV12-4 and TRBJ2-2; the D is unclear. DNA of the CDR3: TGTGCCAGCAGTTTCTCAGACGGGGAGCTGTTTTTT. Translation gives CASSFSDGELFF.